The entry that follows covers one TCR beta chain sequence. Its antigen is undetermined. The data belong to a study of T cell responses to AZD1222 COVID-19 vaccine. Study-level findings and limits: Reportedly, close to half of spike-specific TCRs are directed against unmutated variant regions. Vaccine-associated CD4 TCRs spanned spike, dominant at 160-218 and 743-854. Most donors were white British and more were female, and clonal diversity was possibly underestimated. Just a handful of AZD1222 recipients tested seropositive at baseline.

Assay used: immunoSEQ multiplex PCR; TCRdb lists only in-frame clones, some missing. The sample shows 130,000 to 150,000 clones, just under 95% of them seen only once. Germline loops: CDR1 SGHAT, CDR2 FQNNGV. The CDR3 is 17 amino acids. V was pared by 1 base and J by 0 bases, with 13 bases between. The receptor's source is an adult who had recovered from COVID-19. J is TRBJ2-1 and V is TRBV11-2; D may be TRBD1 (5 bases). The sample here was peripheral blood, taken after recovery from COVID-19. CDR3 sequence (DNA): TGTGCCAGCAGCTTAGTGGGGCGGTCGAGCTCCTACAATGAGCAGTTCTTC. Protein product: CASSLVGRSSSYNEQFF.